This entry lists 9 T cell receptor beta chains sequenced from one sample in a study of molecular identifiers for immune sequencing clone quantification. From the PCR reads, TCRdb called clonotypes with MiXCR, one entry per CDR3 protein. The sample consists of 490,000 or so distinct CDR3 sequences, 20% to 25% of them appearing once. The sample was naive CD8+ T cells from blood, with Jurkat cell RNA spiked in. Subset denoted: FACS-sorted CD8+CD4-CCR7+CD45RA+ naive T cells. The source is a human donor in good health. Some libraries in this study had Jurkat cell RNA spiked in.

A remark on this clonotype: Just one base apart from a much larger clone, this may be a read error. The chain is built from TRBV18 and TRBJ2-2; tentatively, D is TRBD1 (7 bases). Germline lookup yields CDR1 KGHSH and CDR2 LQKENI. The CDR3 covers 16 residues. CDR3 region: CASSPPYRGVTGGLFF. The DNA for the CDR3 is TGTGCCAGCTCACCACCGTACAGGGGAGTCACCGGGGGGCTGTTTTTT.

This clonotype appeared many times. V and J are TRBV4-1 and TRBJ2-7; D is ambiguous. Germline V gives CDR1 MGHRA, CDR2 YSYEKL. Trimming shortened V by 3 bases and J by 3 bases, and 12 bases separated the two germline ends. The CDR3 length is 14 residues. This CDR3 reads CASSHSGPVYEQYF. CDR3 DNA: TGCGCCAGCAGCCACTCTGGACCGGTCTACGAGCAGTACTTC.

The sample holds a few counts of this clonotype. This CDR3 reads CASSEFTRVYEQYF. The CDR3 DNA reads TGTGCCAGCAGTGAGTTCACTCGAGTTTACGAGCAGTACTTC. The rearrangement uses TRBV2 and TRBJ2-7; no reliable D call. The germline V gene has CDR1 SNHLY and CDR2 FYNNEI. This CDR3 is built from 14 residues. The V end lost 3 bases, the J end lost 4 bases, and 13 bases lay between the germline ends.

This clonotype showed up just a few times. The chain couples TRBV7-3 to TRBJ1-5; D is unclear. The V and J ends lost 2 bases and 5 bases respectively, with 1 base between them. The length of the CDR3 is 11 residues. Per germline, CDR1 SGHTA and CDR2 FQGTGA. CDR3 loop: CASSLYQPQHF. The CDR3 bases are TGTGCCAGCAGCTTATATCAGCCCCAGCATTTT.

This clonotype was found a few times. The chain is built from TRBV5-1 and TRBJ2-7; 9 bases are a match to TRBD1. Germline loops: CDR1 SGHRS, CDR2 YFSETQ. This CDR3 has 16 amino acids. Trimming cost V 2 bases and J 3 bases; bases outside gene matches: 9. The CDR3 here is CASSFSKGQGHYEQYF. The CDR3 nucleotides read TGCGCCAGCAGCTTTTCTAAGGGACAGGGTCACTACGAGCAGTACTTC.

This clonotype was seen more than once but under ten times. This rearrangement joins TRBV4-3 to TRBJ1-2, with D hard to call. Germline CDR1 is LGHNA and CDR2 is YSLEER. CDR3 length: 17 amino acids. V lost 0 bases, J lost 0 bases, and 14 bases lay in between. The CDR3 loop is CASSQDTYGSSNYGYTF. The CDR3 nucleotides are TGCGCCAGCAGCCAAGATACTTACGGCAGCTCTAACTATGGCTACACCTTC.

This clonotype was found many times. The V gene is TRBV28, the J gene TRBJ2-3; 9 nucleotides line up with TRBD2. Trimming at V came to 6 bases and at J to 3 bases, leaving 10 bases not matched to a gene. Germline V CDR1 and CDR2: MDHEN, SYDVKM. This CDR3 comprises 16 residues. In DNA form, the CDR3 reads TGTGCCAGCAGCCAACGGGGTAGCGGGAGTACAGATACGCAGTATTTT. Protein product: CASSQRGSGSTDTQYF.

The chain uses TRBV28 and TRBJ1-3; D unresolved. Trimming took off 3 bases at V and 1 base at J, with 10 bases between the two ends. Germline V gene data show CDR1 as MDHEN and CDR2 as SYDVKM. The CDR3 has 15 residues. The CDR3 protein is CASSFTRYSGNTIYF. The DNA of the CDR3 is TGTGCCAGCAGTTTCACACGATATTCTGGAAACACCATATATTTT.

This sequence joins TRBV19 and TRBJ2-1; D may be TRBD2 (5 bases). V was clipped by 7 bases and J by 5 bases, with 18 bases between them. CDR1 LNHDA and CDR2 SQIVND come from the germline V gene (reference sequence). The CDR3 is 15 residues long. This chain's CDR3 is CASKKFPGFDNEQFF. As DNA, the CDR3 is TGTGCCAGTAAGAAATTCCCGGGATTTGACAATGAGCAGTTCTTC. The full variable domain, its missing parts supplied by reference TRBV19 and TRBJ2-1, is DGGITQSPKYLFRKEGQNVTLSCEQNLNHDAMYWYRQDPGQGLRLIYYSQIVNDFQKGDIAEGYSVSREKKESFPLTVTSAQKNPTAFYLCASKKFPGFDNEQFFGPGTRLTVL.